One sample yielded the 8 T cell receptor beta chains listed below, sequenced in a study of CD8+CD57+ T cells in acquired aplastic anemia. Selection for sequencing was limited to patients who had shown CD8+CD57+ cell expansion by flow cytometry. The template for TCR beta VDJ and CDR3 sequence profiling was genomic DNA. TCRdb analysed the reads with MiXCR anew, one entry per CDR3 protein. Here the sample spans 120,000 or so distinct CDR3 sequences, less than 50% being singletons. The sample taken for sequencing was sorted CD4+, CD8+, or CD8+CD57+ T cells (not recorded which) from PBMCs. The source of these receptors is a human donor with aplastic anemia.

The chain joins TRBV29-1 to TRBJ2-7, with unresolved D. Trimming pared 4 bases from V and 6 bases from J, leaving 7 bases between. The CDR3 extends over 10 amino acids. The germline CDR1 and CDR2 sequences are SQVTM and ANQGSEA. The CDR3 spells CSVANVEQYF. As DNA, the CDR3 is TGCAGCGTTGCTAATGTCGAGCAGTACTTC.

This clonotype was detected ten times or more. J is TRBJ1-4 and V is TRBV20-1; D is undetermined. Germline CDR1 is DFQATT and CDR2 is SNEGSKA (reference sequence). The V and J ends lost 2 bases and 5 bases respectively, with 12 bases between them. The CDR3 consists of 14 residues. The CDR3 nucleotides read TGCAGTGCTAGATGGCAGGCCTACAATGAAAAACTGTTTTTT. Its translation: CSARWQAYNEKLFF.

At least ten counts were recorded for this clonotype. J is TRBJ2-1 and V is TRBV7-8, with D unclear. CDR3 length: 16 residues. CDR1 SGHVS and CDR2 FQNEAQ come from the germline V gene. V dropped 3 bases and J dropped 4 bases, with 16 bases sitting between them. The chain's CDR3 is CASSFLLGQGYNEQFF. The CDR3 DNA is TGTGCCAGCAGCTTCCTCCTAGGCCAAGGGTACAATGAGCAGTTCTTC.

The chain has TRBV10-3 and TRBJ1-5, with TRBD1 matching over 10 bases. Germline loops: CDR1 ENHRY, CDR2 SYGVKD. With 10 bases clipped from V and 5 bases from J, the junction kept 8 bases outside the gene matches. CDR3 length: 14 amino acids. The CDR3 coding sequence is TGTGCCAGCTCGAGACAGGGGGCTTATCAGCCCCAGCATTTT. This encodes CASSRQGAYQPQHF.

The rearrangement uses TRBV2 and TRBJ2-7; 10 bases line up with TRBD2. V was pared by 2 bases and J by 3 bases, with 1 base of the junction left unmatched. Germline V gene data show CDR1 as SNHLY and CDR2 as FYNNEI. This CDR3 spans 14 amino acids. CDR3 sequence: CASSEQREGYEQYF. For the CDR3, the DNA is TGTGCCAGCAGTGAACAGCGGGAGGGCTACGAGCAGTACTTC.

J is TRBJ1-5 and V is TRBV19; no definite D call. The CDR3 is 13 residues long. Germline CDR1 LNHDA, CDR2 SQIVND (reference sequence). V was shortened by 7 bases and J by 10 bases, with 17 bases between the two germline ends. The chain's CDR3 is CASTTDRYSPQHF. The CDR3 region has the DNA TGTGCCAGTACCACGGACCGTTATAGTCCCCAGCATTTT.

This clonotype has at least ten counts. V is TRBV10-3 and J is TRBJ2-1; D tentatively reads TRBD1 or TRBD2 (5 bases each). Germline-derived CDR1 and CDR2 are ENHRY and SYGVKD. Deletions cut 11 bases from V and 7 bases from J, with 21 bases between. This CDR3 region has 14 residues. CDR3 nucleotides: TGTGCCTTACGCCCCGAGGGACGGACTAATGAGCAGTTCTTC. As protein: CALRPEGRTNEQFF.

The chain couples TRBV6-1 to TRBJ1-1; TRBD1 agrees at 8 bases. The CDR3 length is 16 residues. CDR1 is MNHNS, CDR2 SASEGT, per germline. V trimming: 4 bases; J trimming: 2 bases; junction bases outside the gene matches: 9. DNA of the CDR3: TGTGCCAGCAGTGCTCCCAGGGGGCGCCTCAACACTGAAGCTTTCTTT. Its translation is CASSAPRGRLNTEAFF.